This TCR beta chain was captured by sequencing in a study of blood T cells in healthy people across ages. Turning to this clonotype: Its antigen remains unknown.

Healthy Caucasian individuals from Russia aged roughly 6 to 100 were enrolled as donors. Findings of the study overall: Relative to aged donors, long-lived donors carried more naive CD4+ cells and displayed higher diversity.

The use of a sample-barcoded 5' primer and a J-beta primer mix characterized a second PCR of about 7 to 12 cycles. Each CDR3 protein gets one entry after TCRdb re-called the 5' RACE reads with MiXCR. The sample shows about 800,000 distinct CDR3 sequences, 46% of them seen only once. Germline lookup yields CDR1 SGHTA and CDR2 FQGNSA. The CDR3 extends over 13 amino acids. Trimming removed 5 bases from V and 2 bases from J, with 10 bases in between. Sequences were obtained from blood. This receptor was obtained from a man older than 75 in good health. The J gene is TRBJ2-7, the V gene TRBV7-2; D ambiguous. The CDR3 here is CASSDQVAYEQYF. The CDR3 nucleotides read TGTGCCAGCAGCGACCAGGTAGCCTACGAGCAGTACTTC.